A selection of T cell receptor beta chains follows, all from one sample in a study of blood T cell repertoires in COVID-19. The method was immunoSEQ multiplex PCR; TCRdb's version includes in-frame clones alone and lacks a portion of them. This table has about 250,000 clones, just over 85% appearing once. The sample comprised PBMCs or T cells enriched from blood (not recorded which). The origin of the receptors is a middle-aged man who had recovered from COVID-19. The CDR3 runs from the conserved cysteine through the conserved F or W. A D gene is named only where the DNA matches it firmly. The size entry is marked missing in some rows and otherwise reads once, few, many or a size class.

CDR3aa: CAWTPLAGGDEKLFF
CDR3nt: TGTGCCTGGACCCCCCTGGCAGGAGGGGATGAAAAACTGTTTTTT
d_gene: NA
j_gene: TRBJ1-4
abundance: NA
v_gene: TRBV30

CDR3aa: CASSLFTGTNEKLFF
CDR3nt: TGTGCCAGCAGTTTATTTACAGGGACTAATGAAAAACTGTTTTTT
d_gene: NA
j_gene: TRBJ1-4
abundance: once
v_gene: TRBV27

CDR3aa: CSASPPGMNTEAFF
CDR3nt: TGCAGTGCTAGTCCCCCGGGAATGAACACTGAAGCTTTCTTT
d_gene: NA
j_gene: TRBJ1-1
abundance: NA
v_gene: TRBV20-1

CDR3aa: CAWSVAGQGYNEQFF
CDR3nt: TGTGCCTGGAGTGTAGCGGGACAGGGGTATAATGAGCAGTTCTTC
d_gene: TRBD1
j_gene: TRBJ2-1
abundance: NA
v_gene: TRBV30

CDR3aa: CASSTGAYNEQFF
CDR3nt: TGTGCCAGCAGTACAGGGGCCTACAATGAGCAGTTCTTC
d_gene: TRBD1
j_gene: TRBJ2-1
abundance: NA
v_gene: TRBV6-4

CDR3aa: CASSTRDRRWNEQFF
CDR3nt: TGTGCCAGTAGTACTCGGGACAGGAGGTGGAATGAGCAGTTCTTC
d_gene: TRBD1
j_gene: TRBJ2-1
abundance: NA
v_gene: TRBV19

CDR3aa: CANSPQLFSFADMNTEAFF
CDR3nt: TGTGCCAACAGCCCACAACTTTTTTCTTTCGCGGACATGAACACTGAAGCTTTCTTT
d_gene: NA
j_gene: TRBJ1-1
abundance: NA
v_gene: TRBV9

CDR3aa: CASSPNRDSPLHF
CDR3nt: TGTGCCAGCAGCCCAAACAGGGATTCACCCCTCCACTTT
d_gene: NA
j_gene: TRBJ1-6
abundance: NA
v_gene: TRBV7-2

CDR3aa: CASSVGAGWTEAFF
CDR3nt: TGTGCCAGCAGTGTAGGCGCGGGTTGGACTGAAGCTTTCTTT
d_gene: NA
j_gene: TRBJ1-1
abundance: NA
v_gene: TRBV2

CDR3aa: CASSLSSIAGVYEQYF
CDR3nt: TGTGCCAGCAGTTTATCTTCGATAGCGGGGGTATACGAGCAATACTTC
d_gene: TRBD2
j_gene: TRBJ2-7
abundance: NA
v_gene: TRBV27

CDR3aa: CASSLDPSGYEQFF
CDR3nt: TGTGCCAGCAGCTTAGATCCTAGCGGTTATGAGCAGTTCTTC
d_gene: TRBD2
j_gene: TRBJ2-1
abundance: NA
v_gene: TRBV11-3

CDR3aa: CASSLQGDRYEQYF
CDR3nt: TGTGCCAGCAGCCTTCAGGGGGACAGGTACGAGCAGTACTTC
d_gene: TRBD1
j_gene: TRBJ2-7
abundance: few
v_gene: TRBV6-1

CDR3aa: CASGGGSGANVLTF
CDR3nt: TGTGCCAGCGGGGGAGGCTCTGGGGCCAACGTCCTGACTTTC
d_gene: NA
j_gene: TRBJ2-6
abundance: NA
v_gene: TRBV18

CDR3aa: CASSLEPPGQAAYGYTF
CDR3nt: TGTGCCAGCAGCTTGGAGCCCCCGGGACAGGCCGCCTATGGCTACACCTTC
d_gene: TRBD1
j_gene: TRBJ1-2
abundance: NA
v_gene: TRBV5-4

CDR3aa: CASRGLATRTDTQYF
CDR3nt: TGTGCCAGTAGGGGACTAGCGACTCGCACAGATACGCAGTATTTT
d_gene: TRBD2
j_gene: TRBJ2-3
abundance: NA
v_gene: TRBV19

CDR3aa: CASSVPGHEATGELFF
CDR3nt: TGTGCCAGCAGCGTCCCGGGACATGAAGCCACCGGGGAGCTGTTTTTT
d_gene: NA
j_gene: TRBJ2-2
abundance: NA
v_gene: TRBV7-2

CDR3aa: CASSRGSGTGYYEQYF
CDR3nt: TGTGCCAGCAGTCGGGGGTCTGGGACAGGGTACTACGAGCAGTACTTC
d_gene: TRBD1
j_gene: TRBJ2-7
abundance: NA
v_gene: TRBV28

CDR3aa: CASSVGLGPLHF
CDR3nt: TGTGCCAGCAGCGTTGGATTGGGCCCCCTCCACTTT
d_gene: NA
j_gene: TRBJ1-6
abundance: once
v_gene: TRBV9

CDR3aa: CASSLTGSKRYF
CDR3nt: TGTGCCAGCAGCTTGACAGGGAGCAAAAGGTACTTC
d_gene: NA
j_gene: TRBJ2-4
abundance: NA
v_gene: TRBV5-8

CDR3aa: CASSLSPGSATNEKLFF
CDR3nt: TGTGCCAGCAGTTTATCCCCGGGGAGCGCAACTAATGAAAAACTGTTTTTT
d_gene: NA
j_gene: TRBJ1-4
abundance: NA
v_gene: TRBV28

CDR3aa: CASSYAGENEKLFF
CDR3nt: TGTGCCAGCAGTTACGCCGGGGAAAATGAAAAACTGTTTTTT
d_gene: NA
j_gene: TRBJ1-4
abundance: NA
v_gene: TRBV6-5

CDR3aa: CASRRTGQETQYF
CDR3nt: TGTGCCAGCAGAAGGACAGGCCAAGAGACCCAGTACTTC
d_gene: TRBD1
j_gene: TRBJ2-5
abundance: NA
v_gene: TRBV25-1

CDR3aa: CASSLGLAGYNEQFF
CDR3nt: TGTGCCAGCAGCTTAGGGCTAGCGGGTTACAATGAGCAGTTCTTC
d_gene: TRBD2
j_gene: TRBJ2-1
abundance: NA
v_gene: TRBV7-9

CDR3aa: CASSPGREMNTEAFF
CDR3nt: TGCGCCAGCAGCCCCGGACGGGAGATGAACACTGAAGCTTTCTTT
d_gene: NA
j_gene: TRBJ1-1
abundance: NA
v_gene: TRBV5-1

CDR3aa: CASSEGTSGGYEQYF
CDR3nt: TGTGCCAGCAGTGAAGGGACTAGCGGGGGGTACGAGCAGTACTTC
d_gene: TRBD2
j_gene: TRBJ2-7
abundance: NA
v_gene: TRBV6-1

CDR3aa: CASSWDRGPDTQYF
CDR3nt: TGTGCCAGCAGCTGGGACAGGGGCCCAGATACGCAGTATTTT
d_gene: TRBD1
j_gene: TRBJ2-3
abundance: NA
v_gene: TRBV7-2

CDR3aa: CASSPQRKSSYEQYF
CDR3nt: TGTGCCAGCAGCCCCCAGCGGAAGAGCTCCTACGAGCAGTACTTC
d_gene: NA
j_gene: TRBJ2-7
abundance: NA
v_gene: TRBV21-1

CDR3aa: CASSVDRQGKTYNEQFF
CDR3nt: TGTGCCAGCAGCGTCGACCGACAGGGGAAAACCTACAATGAGCAGTTCTTC
d_gene: TRBD1
j_gene: TRBJ2-1
abundance: NA
v_gene: TRBV9

CDR3aa: CASSYEGGQPQHF
CDR3nt: TGTGCCAGCAGTTACGAGGGAGGTCAGCCCCAGCATTTT
d_gene: NA
j_gene: TRBJ1-5
abundance: NA
v_gene: TRBV6-5

CDR3aa: CASSLDGQGYGYTF
CDR3nt: TGTGCCAGCAGCTTAGATGGCCAGGGCTATGGCTACACCTTC
d_gene: NA
j_gene: TRBJ1-2
abundance: NA
v_gene: TRBV7-9

CDR3aa: CASSADRGLGISNQPQHF
CDR3nt: TGTGCCAGTAGTGCGGACAGGGGGCTCGGAATTAGCAATCAGCCCCAGCATTTT
d_gene: TRBD1
j_gene: TRBJ1-5
abundance: NA
v_gene: TRBV19

CDR3aa: CASSLDRGGGELFF
CDR3nt: TGTGCCAGCAGTTTGGACAGGGGTGGTGGGGAGCTGTTTTTT
d_gene: TRBD1
j_gene: TRBJ2-2
abundance: NA
v_gene: TRBV2

CDR3aa: CASSAGTGLFLIANTGELFF
CDR3nt: TGTGCCAGCAGCGCGGGGACAGGGCTTTTCTTAATCGCGAACACCGGGGAGCTGTTTTTT
d_gene: TRBD1
j_gene: TRBJ2-2
abundance: few
v_gene: TRBV7-8

CDR3aa: CASSTWDRGYHTEAFF
CDR3nt: TGTGCCAGTAGTACCTGGGACAGGGGGTATCACACTGAAGCTTTCTTT
d_gene: TRBD1
j_gene: TRBJ1-1
abundance: NA
v_gene: TRBV19

CDR3aa: CASSGGSRETQYF
CDR3nt: TGCGCCAGCAGCGGGGGCTCCCGGGAGACCCAGTACTTC
d_gene: NA
j_gene: TRBJ2-5
abundance: NA
v_gene: TRBV5-1

CDR3aa: CASGQGEEYGYTF
CDR3nt: TGTGCCAGTGGACAGGGGGAGGAGTATGGCTACACCTTC
d_gene: TRBD1
j_gene: TRBJ1-2
abundance: NA
v_gene: TRBV28

CDR3aa: CASSEVFSRRSNQPQHF
CDR3nt: TGTGCCAGCAGTGAGGTTTTTAGTCGGAGGAGCAATCAGCCCCAGCATTTT
d_gene: NA
j_gene: TRBJ1-5
abundance: NA
v_gene: TRBV6-1

CDR3aa: CAWSRGQGNTEAFF
CDR3nt: TGTGCCTGGAGTCGCGGACAGGGGAACACTGAAGCTTTCTTT
d_gene: TRBD1
j_gene: TRBJ1-1
abundance: NA
v_gene: TRBV30

CDR3aa: CASSPLRNTGHTGELFF
CDR3nt: TGTGCCAGCAGCCCCCTCCGAAATACAGGACACACCGGGGAGCTGTTTTTT
d_gene: NA
j_gene: TRBJ2-2
abundance: once
v_gene: TRBV7-2

CDR3aa: CASSLDRGRDTQYF
CDR3nt: TGTGCCAGCAGCCTCGACAGGGGGCGTGATACGCAGTATTTT
d_gene: TRBD1
j_gene: TRBJ2-3
abundance: NA
v_gene: TRBV7-2

CDR3aa: CASSRRWGGTDTQYF
CDR3nt: TGTGCCAGCTCACGAAGGTGGGGGGGTACAGATACGCAGTATTTT
d_gene: TRBD2
j_gene: TRBJ2-3
abundance: once
v_gene: TRBV18

CDR3aa: CASSVSDLENQPQHF
CDR3nt: TGTGCCAGCAGCGTATCAGACTTGGAGAATCAGCCCCAGCATTTT
d_gene: NA
j_gene: TRBJ1-5
abundance: NA
v_gene: TRBV9

CDR3aa: CASSRGPGSGRYEQYF
CDR3nt: TGTGCCAGCAGCAGAGGACCAGGTAGCGGGAGGTACGAGCAGTACTTC
d_gene: NA
j_gene: TRBJ2-7
abundance: NA
v_gene: TRBV21-1

CDR3aa: CASSQMFSAGGRNNEQFF
CDR3nt: TGTGCCAGCAGCCAGATGTTCTCCGCAGGGGGGAGAAACAATGAGCAGTTCTTC
d_gene: NA
j_gene: TRBJ2-1
abundance: NA
v_gene: TRBV4-2

CDR3aa: CASSLRGTEAFF
CDR3nt: TGTGCCAGCAGCCTCAGGGGAACTGAAGCTTTCTTT
d_gene: NA
j_gene: TRBJ1-1
abundance: NA
v_gene: TRBV7-2

CDR3aa: CATSREEQGWTEAFF
CDR3nt: TGTGCCACCAGCAGAGAAGAACAGGGTTGGACTGAAGCTTTCTTT
d_gene: NA
j_gene: TRBJ1-1
abundance: NA
v_gene: TRBV15

CDR3aa: CASSRGTGENQPQHF
CDR3nt: TGTGCCAGCAGCAGGGGGACAGGGGAGAATCAGCCCCAGCATTTT
d_gene: TRBD1
j_gene: TRBJ1-5
abundance: NA
v_gene: TRBV6-5

CDR3aa: CASSQDPPSGGGTLITDTQYF
CDR3nt: TGCGCCAGCAGCCAAGACCCCCCTAGCGGGGGGGGGACACTAATCACAGATACGCAGTATTTT
d_gene: TRBD2
j_gene: TRBJ2-3
abundance: NA
v_gene: TRBV4-1